Given below is one T cell receptor beta chain in context. This sample is drawn from a study of T cells in Graves' hyperthyroidism and ophthalmopathy. There were TCR beta CDR3 regions amplified from RNA transcripts. An initial round of RT-PCR targeting the TCR CDR3 relied on the HTBI primer set. TCRdb called the multiplex PCR reads again in MiXCR, with one record for every CDR3 protein. The data show approximately 490,000 distinct CDR3 sequences, about 20% seen once. Germline assignment: CDR1 MNHNS and CDR2 SASEGT. The CDR3 loop spans 16 amino acids. Between the trimmed V and J ends, which lost 2 bases and 5 bases, there was a span of 18 bases.

The sequence derives from a woman in her 70s with Graves' ophthalmopathy. Sequencing was done on a sample of blood. V and J are TRBV6-1 and TRBJ1-2; the D is unclear. The CDR3 coding sequence is TGTGCCAGCAGTGAACGAATGGGCTATCGGGGATATGGCTACACCTTC. Protein sequence: CASSERMGYRGYGYTF.